The next 16 T cell receptor beta chains were all read from a single sample in a study of blood T cell repertoires in COVID-19. Data came from immunoSEQ multiplex PCR; TCRdb stores just in-frame clones and leaves some out. The table shows some 200,000 clones, with 83% occurring only once. What was sequenced was PBMCs or T cells enriched from blood (not recorded which). The receptors originated from a woman aged 50 to 60 who had been exposed to COVID-19.

The rearrangement joins TRBV29-1 to TRBJ1-1, with 10 bases lining up with TRBD1. Germline CDR1 reads SQVTM; CDR2 reads ANQGSEA. The V and J ends lost 1 base and 10 bases, in that order; junction bases with no gene match: 6. The CDR3 has 13 amino acids. CDR3 amino acids: CSVEGNDRGRAFF. The CDR3, as DNA: TGCAGCGTTGAAGGGAACGACAGGGGGCGAGCTTTCTTT.

This clone came up once. This chain connects TRBV29-1 to TRBJ1-2; 7 nucleotides line up with TRBD1. The trim removed 7 bases at V and 2 bases at J, leaving 7 bases unmatched. The CDR3 extends over 13 amino acids. Germline CDR1 reads SQVTM; CDR2 reads ANQGSEA. The CDR3 here is CSAETGINYGYTF. DNA of the CDR3: TGCAGCGCAGAGACAGGGATCAACTATGGCTACACCTTC.

The chain is built from TRBV2 and TRBJ2-7; 12 bases fit TRBD2. With 7 bases clipped from V and 7 bases from J, the junction kept 14 bases outside the gene matches. In germline, CDR1 is SNHLY, CDR2 FYNNEI. The CDR3 is made up of 16 amino acids. The DNA for the CDR3 is TGTGCCAGCAAGGAGAGCCGACTAGCGGGGGAAGATGAGCAGTACTTC. Translation: CASKESRLAGEDEQYF. The full variable domain, with the rest looked up from reference TRBV2 and TRBJ2-7, is EPEVTQTPSHQVTQMGQEVILRCVPISNHLYFYWYRQILGQKVEFLVSFYNNEISEKSEIFDDQFSVERPDGSNFTLKIRSTKLEDSAMYFCASKESRLAGEDEQYFGPGTRLTVT.

This chain links TRBV5-1 with TRBJ1-1; a possible D gene is TRBD1 (5 bases). Trimming cost V 0 bases and J 3 bases, with 12 bases left between them. CDR1 SGHRS and CDR2 YFSETQ come from the germline V gene. There are 15 residues in the CDR3. The CDR3 protein is CASSLAGGAYTEAFF. As DNA, the CDR3 is TGCGCCAGCAGCTTGGCGGGGGGAGCCTACACTGAAGCTTTCTTT.

This clone turned up a few times. This chain links TRBV3-1 (or the pseudogene TRBV3-2) with TRBJ2-5; no reliable D call. Trimming pared 2 bases from V and 1 base from J, leaving 11 bases between. The CDR3 covers 15 residues. The germline gives CDR1 LGHDT, CDR2 YNNKEL (reference sequence). The CDR3 DNA is TGTGCCAGCAGCCAATCGTCAGGCCCCCAAGAGACCCAGTACTTC. Translating it yields CASSQSSGPQETQYF.

This clone was found many times. This chain joins TRBV19 and TRBJ1-4; TRBD1 agrees at 8 bases. This CDR3 has 16 amino acids. CDR1 LNHDA and CDR2 SQIVND come from the germline V gene (reference sequence). The V segment lost 5 bases and the J segment 4 bases; nucleotides outside the gene matches: 9. Here the CDR3 reads CASSVNPGGVNEKLFF. CDR3 DNA: TGTGCCAGTAGTGTTAACCCAGGGGGCGTTAATGAAAAACTGTTTTTT.

The chain links TRBV4-2 to TRBJ1-3; 7 nucleotides align to TRBD1. The J segment lost 4 bases and the V segment lost 6 bases, leaving 6 bases of the junction unmatched. Germline lookup yields CDR1 LGHNA and CDR2 YNFKEQ. This CDR3 comprises 14 residues. This CDR3 is CASSRPGQGNTIYF. The CDR3 DNA follows: TGTGCCAGCAGTCGCCCGGGACAGGGAAACACCATATATTTT.

This clone was seen only once. V gene TRBV18 combines with J gene TRBJ1-1; 7 nucleotides line up with TRBD1. CDR1 and CDR2 from the germline V gene are KGHSH and LQKENI. CDR3 size: 16 residues. After removal of 3 bases from V and 0 bases from J, the junction contained 7 bases not matched to a gene. The CDR3 region is CASSPSGQPLNTEAFF. CDR3 sequence (DNA): TGTGCCAGCTCACCTTCGGGACAGCCATTGAACACTGAAGCTTTCTTT.

The CDR3 DNA sequence: TGTGCCACCAGTGATTTGGTCGGGACATCTTCCCCCGGGGAGCTGTTTTTT. It codes for CATSDLVGTSSPGELFF. V is TRBV24-1 and J is TRBJ2-2; TRBD1 might be the D (6 bases). Germline assignment: CDR1 KGHDR and CDR2 SFDVKD. The CDR3 totals 17 residues. Trimming left V 0 bases short and J 6 bases short, with 16 bases between.

This clone was observed a few times. The genes are TRBV27 and TRBJ1-2, with a weak D call TRBD1 (6 bases). This CDR3 comprises 12 residues. CDR1 MNHEY and CDR2 SMNVEV come from the germline V gene (reference sequence). Trimming took 4 bases from V and 7 from J, leaving 10 bases between them. The CDR3 loop is CASSSGESGYTF. CDR3 DNA: TGTGCCAGCAGTTCAGGGGAAAGTGGCTACACCTTC.

The CDR3 DNA sequence: TGTGCCAGCAGCTCCGACCGGGTCAGCTACACCTTC. Residues: CASSSDRVSYTF. The chain recombines TRBV6-2 or TRBV6-3 with TRBJ1-2; D uncertain. Trimming shortened V by 6 bases and J by 9 bases, and 14 bases separated the two germline ends. Per the germline V gene, CDR1 is MNHEY and CDR2 is SVGEGT. This CDR3 is built from 12 residues.

The rearrangement joins TRBV24-1 to TRBJ2-5; 13 bases are shared with TRBD2. CDR1 KGHDR and CDR2 SFDVKD come from the germline V gene. This CDR3 spans 16 amino acids. V lost 3 bases to trimming and J lost 2 bases; unmatched junction nucleotides: 2. The CDR3 sequence is CATSDPGLAGQETQYF. CDR3 nucleotide sequence: TGTGCCACCAGTGATCCGGGACTAGCGGGGCAAGAGACCCAGTACTTC.

V and J are TRBV9 and TRBJ1-3, with D hard to call. V dropped 4 bases and J dropped 4 bases, with 9 bases sitting between them. The CDR3 totals 13 residues. Germline V gene data show CDR1 as SGDLS and CDR2 as YYNGEE. The CDR3 region has the DNA TGTGCCAGCAGCAGAGAACAGGGAAACACCATATATTTT. Translation: CASSREQGNTIYF.

The V gene is TRBV4-3, the J gene TRBJ2-1, with 8 bases lining up with TRBD2. The CDR3 loop spans 15 amino acids. The germline gives CDR1 LGHNA, CDR2 YSLEER. V gave up 1 base and J gave up 6 bases; unmatched junction bases: 5. CDR3 loop: CASSQARGGPNEQFF. The CDR3 DNA is TGCGCCAGCAGCCAAGCCCGGGGGGGGCCCAATGAGCAGTTCTTC.

In this sample, this clone turned up once. The rearrangement joins TRBV7-9 to TRBJ2-3; TRBD1 aligns across 11 bases. The CDR3 is 17 amino acids. Unmatched junction bases numbered 8, after V lost 1 base and J lost 5 bases. The V gene's germline CDR1 is SEHNR and CDR2 FQNEAQ (reference sequence). CDR3 sequence reads: CASSLVGTGGFGDTQYF. The CDR3 coding sequence is TGTGCCAGCAGCTTAGTAGGGACAGGGGGTTTCGGAGATACGCAGTATTTT.

This rearrangement joins TRBV10-3 to TRBJ2-3, with D possibly being TRBD2 (7 bases). The germline V and J ends were trimmed by 7 bases and 3 bases, with 17 bases remaining between them. The CDR3 has 15 residues. Looked up from germline, CDR1 is ENHRY and CDR2 is SYGVKD. The DNA of the CDR3 is TGTGCCATCAACGGTGGGGGGGGCCGGACAGATACGCAGTATTTT. Translated: CAINGGGGRTDTQYF.